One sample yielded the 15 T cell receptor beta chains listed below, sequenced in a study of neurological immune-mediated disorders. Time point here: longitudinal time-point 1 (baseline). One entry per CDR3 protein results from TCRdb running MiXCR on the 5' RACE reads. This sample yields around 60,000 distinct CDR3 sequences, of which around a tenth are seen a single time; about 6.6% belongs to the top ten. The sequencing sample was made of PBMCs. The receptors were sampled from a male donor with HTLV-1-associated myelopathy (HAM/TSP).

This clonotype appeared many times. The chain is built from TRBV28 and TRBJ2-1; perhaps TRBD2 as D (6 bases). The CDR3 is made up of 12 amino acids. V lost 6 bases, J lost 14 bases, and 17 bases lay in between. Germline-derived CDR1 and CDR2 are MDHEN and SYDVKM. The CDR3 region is CASRERGMLEFF. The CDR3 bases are TGTGCCAGCAGGGAACGGGGGATGCTAGAGTTCTTC.

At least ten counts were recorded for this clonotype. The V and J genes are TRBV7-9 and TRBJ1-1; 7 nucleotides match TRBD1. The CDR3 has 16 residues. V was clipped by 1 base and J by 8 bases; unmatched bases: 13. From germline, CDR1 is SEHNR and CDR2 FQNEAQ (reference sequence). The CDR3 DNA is TGTGCCAGCAGCTTAGGTCTTGGCGGGACAGCGAGAGAAGCTTTCTTT. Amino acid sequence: CASSLGLGGTAREAFF.

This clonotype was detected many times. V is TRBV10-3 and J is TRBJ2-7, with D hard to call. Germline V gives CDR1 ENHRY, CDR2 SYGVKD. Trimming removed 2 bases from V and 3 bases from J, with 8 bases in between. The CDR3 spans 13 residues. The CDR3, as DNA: TGTGCCATCAGTGAGACAGAAAACTACGAGCAGTACTTC. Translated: CAISETENYEQYF.

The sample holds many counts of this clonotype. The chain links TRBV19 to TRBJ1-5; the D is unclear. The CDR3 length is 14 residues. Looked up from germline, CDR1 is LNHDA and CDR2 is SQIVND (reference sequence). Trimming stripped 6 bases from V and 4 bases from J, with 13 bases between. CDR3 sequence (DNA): TGTGCCAGTAGCCTTGACGGTAAGAATCAGCCCCAGCATTTT. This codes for CASSLDGKNQPQHF.

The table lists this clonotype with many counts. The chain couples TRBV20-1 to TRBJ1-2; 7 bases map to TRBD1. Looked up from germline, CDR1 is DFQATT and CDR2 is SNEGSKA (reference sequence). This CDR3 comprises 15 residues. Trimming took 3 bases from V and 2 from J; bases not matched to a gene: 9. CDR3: CSASGAWDRNYGYTF. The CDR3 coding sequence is TGCAGTGCTAGCGGTGCGTGGGACAGAAACTATGGCTACACCTTC.

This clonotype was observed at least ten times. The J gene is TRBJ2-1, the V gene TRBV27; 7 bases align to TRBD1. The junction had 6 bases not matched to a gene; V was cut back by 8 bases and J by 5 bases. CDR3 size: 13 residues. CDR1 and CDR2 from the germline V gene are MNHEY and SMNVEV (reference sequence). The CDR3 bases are TGTGCCAGCTCGGACAGGAATGACAATGAGCAGTTCTTC. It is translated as CASSDRNDNEQFF.

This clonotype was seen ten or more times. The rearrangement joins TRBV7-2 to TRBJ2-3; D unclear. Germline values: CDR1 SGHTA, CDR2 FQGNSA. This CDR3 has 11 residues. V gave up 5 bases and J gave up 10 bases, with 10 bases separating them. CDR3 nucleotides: TGTGCCAGCAGCCGTACTTCATCGCAGTATTTT. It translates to CASSRTSSQYF.

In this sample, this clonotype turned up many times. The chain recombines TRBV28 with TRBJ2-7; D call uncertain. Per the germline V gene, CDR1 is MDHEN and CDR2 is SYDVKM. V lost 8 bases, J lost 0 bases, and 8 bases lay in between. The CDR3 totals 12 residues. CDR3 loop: CASSGFSYEQYF. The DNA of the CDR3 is TGTGCCAGCTCAGGTTTCTCCTACGAGCAGTACTTC.

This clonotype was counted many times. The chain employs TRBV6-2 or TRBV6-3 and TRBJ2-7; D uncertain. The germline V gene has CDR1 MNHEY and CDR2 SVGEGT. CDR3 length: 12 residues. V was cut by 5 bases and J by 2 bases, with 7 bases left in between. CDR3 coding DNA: TGTGCCAGCAGTCGACCAACCTACGAGCAGTACTTC. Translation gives CASSRPTYEQYF.

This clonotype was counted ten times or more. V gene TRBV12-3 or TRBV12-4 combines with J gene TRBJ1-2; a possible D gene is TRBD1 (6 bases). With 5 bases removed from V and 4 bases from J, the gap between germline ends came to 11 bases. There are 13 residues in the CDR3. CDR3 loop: CASSQGQTYGYTF. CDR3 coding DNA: TGTGCCAGCAGTCAAGGACAGACCTATGGCTACACCTTC.

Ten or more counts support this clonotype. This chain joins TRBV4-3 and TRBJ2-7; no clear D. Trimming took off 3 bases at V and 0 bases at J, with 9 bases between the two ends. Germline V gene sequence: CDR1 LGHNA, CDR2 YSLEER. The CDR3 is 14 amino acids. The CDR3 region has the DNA TGCGCCAGCAGCCAGGGCAGGAGCTCCTACGAGCAGTACTTC. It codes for CASSQGRSSYEQYF.

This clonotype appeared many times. The CDR3 nucleotides are TGTGCCAGCAGCTTAGAATCAGGGGGCTGGGGCACTGAAGCTTTCTTT. This gives the protein CASSLESGGWGTEAFF. The rearrangement links TRBV7-6 to TRBJ1-1, with 8 positions matching TRBD1. The CDR3 extends over 16 amino acids. Germline V gives CDR1 SGHVS, CDR2 FNYEAQ. V lost 1 base, J lost 4 bases, and 8 bases stayed unmatched.

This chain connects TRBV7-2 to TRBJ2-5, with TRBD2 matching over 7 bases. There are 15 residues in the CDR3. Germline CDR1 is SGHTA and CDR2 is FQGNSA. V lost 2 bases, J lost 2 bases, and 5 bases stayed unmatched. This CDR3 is CASSLPSGLQETQYF. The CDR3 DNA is TGTGCCAGCAGCTTACCTAGCGGTCTACAAGAGACCCAGTACTTC.

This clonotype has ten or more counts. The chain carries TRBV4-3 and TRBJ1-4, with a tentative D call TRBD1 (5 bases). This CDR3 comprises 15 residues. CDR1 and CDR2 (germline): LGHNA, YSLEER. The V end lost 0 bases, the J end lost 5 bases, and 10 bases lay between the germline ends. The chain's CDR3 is CASSQDGGRNEKLFF. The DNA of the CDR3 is TGCGCCAGCAGCCAAGATGGGGGACGGAATGAAAAACTGTTTTTT.

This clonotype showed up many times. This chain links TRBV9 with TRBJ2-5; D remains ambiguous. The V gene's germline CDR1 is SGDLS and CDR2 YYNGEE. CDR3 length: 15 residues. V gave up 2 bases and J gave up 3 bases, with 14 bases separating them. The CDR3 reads CASSVNGRLEETQYF. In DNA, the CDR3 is TGTGCCAGCAGCGTTAATGGCAGACTCGAAGAGACCCAGTACTTC. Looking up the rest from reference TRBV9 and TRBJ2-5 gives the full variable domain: DSGVTQTPKHLITATGQRVTLRCSPRSGDLSVYWYQQSLDQGLQFLIQYYNGEERAKGNILERFSAQQFPDLHSELNLSSLELGDSALYFCASSVNGRLEETQYFGPGTRLLVL.